Given below is one T cell receptor beta chain in context. The data are from a study of control samples from healthy donors and cancer patients. J gave up 2 bases and V 4 bases, and 7 bases lay outside the gene matches. CDR1 is MGHDK, CDR2 SYGVNS, per germline. This CDR3 is built from 15 residues. Generated by immunoSEQ multiplex PCR, the TCRdb table keeps only in-frame clones and is missing some. The sample gives fewer than 200,000 clones, 94% of which show up once; about 15% is in the top ten. The source is a man aged 55-75 years with colorectal cancer. The rearrangement joins TRBV25-1 to TRBJ2-5; TRBD1 matches 7 bases. Sequencing was carried out using PBMCs. The CDR3 sequence: CASSARTGAQETQYF. DNA of the CDR3: TGTGCCAGCAGTGCCCGCACAGGGGCTCAAGAGACCCAGTACTTC.